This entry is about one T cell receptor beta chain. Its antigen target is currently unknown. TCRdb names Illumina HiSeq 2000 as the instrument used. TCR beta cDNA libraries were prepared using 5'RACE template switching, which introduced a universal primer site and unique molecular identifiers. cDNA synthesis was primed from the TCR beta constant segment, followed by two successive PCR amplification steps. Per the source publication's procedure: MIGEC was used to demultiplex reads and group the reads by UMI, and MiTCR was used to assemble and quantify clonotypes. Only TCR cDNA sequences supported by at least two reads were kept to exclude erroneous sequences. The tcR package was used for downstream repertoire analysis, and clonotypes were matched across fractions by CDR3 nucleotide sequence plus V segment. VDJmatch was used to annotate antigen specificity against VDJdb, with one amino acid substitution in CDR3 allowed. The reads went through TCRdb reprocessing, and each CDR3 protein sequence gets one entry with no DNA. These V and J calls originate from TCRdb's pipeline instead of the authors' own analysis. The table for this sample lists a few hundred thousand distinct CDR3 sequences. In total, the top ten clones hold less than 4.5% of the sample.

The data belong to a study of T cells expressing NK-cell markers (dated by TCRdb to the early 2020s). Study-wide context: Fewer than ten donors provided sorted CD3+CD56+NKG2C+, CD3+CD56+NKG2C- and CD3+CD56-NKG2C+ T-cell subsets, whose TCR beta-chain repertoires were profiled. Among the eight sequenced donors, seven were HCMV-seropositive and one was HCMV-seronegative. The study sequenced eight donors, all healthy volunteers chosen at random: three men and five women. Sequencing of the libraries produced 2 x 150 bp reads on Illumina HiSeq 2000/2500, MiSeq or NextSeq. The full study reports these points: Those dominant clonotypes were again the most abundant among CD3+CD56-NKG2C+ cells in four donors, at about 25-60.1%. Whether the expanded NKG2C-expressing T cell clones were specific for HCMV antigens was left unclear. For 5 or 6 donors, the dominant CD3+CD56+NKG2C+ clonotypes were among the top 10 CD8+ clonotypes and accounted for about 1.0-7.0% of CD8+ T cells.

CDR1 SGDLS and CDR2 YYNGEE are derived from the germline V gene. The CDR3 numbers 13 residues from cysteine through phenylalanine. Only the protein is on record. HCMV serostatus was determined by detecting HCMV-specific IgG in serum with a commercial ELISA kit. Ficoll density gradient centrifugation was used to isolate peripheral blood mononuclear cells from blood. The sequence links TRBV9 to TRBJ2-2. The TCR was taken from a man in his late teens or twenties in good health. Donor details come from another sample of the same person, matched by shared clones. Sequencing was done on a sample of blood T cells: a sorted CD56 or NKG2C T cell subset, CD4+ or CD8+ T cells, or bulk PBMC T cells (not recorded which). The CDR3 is CASSAWTSGELFF. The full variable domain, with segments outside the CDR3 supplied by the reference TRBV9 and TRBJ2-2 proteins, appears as DSGVTQTPKHLITATGQRVTLRCSPRSGDLSVYWYQQSLDQGLQFLIQYYNGEERAKGNILERFSAQQFPDLHSELNLSSLELGDSALYFCASSAWTSGELFFGEGSRLTVL.